The source of this TCR beta chain is a study of blood T cell repertoires in COVID-19. Study members were between roughly 18 and 89 years old and lived in 24 US regions. Researchers sorted participants into cohorts using their self-reported clinical history. Cohort 3 donors were reported recovered after two negative PCRs, clearance, or symptom resolution. This clone has only one observation. How the authors handled the data: Reference gene primer amplification gave estimated nucleated cell counts. Clones were read by immunoSEQ multiplex PCR, and TCRdb kept only the in-frame ones, dropping some. V, J and clone size are taken as reported in that table, and D and trimming were inferred from the DNA itself. Of about 300,000 clones in the sample, roughly 85% were seen once. The V gene end was trimmed by 1 base and the J gene end by 8 bases; junction bases not matched to a gene: 8. Looked up from germline, CDR1 is LGHNA and CDR2 is YSLEER. The CDR3 consists of 16 residues.

The receptor was derived from a woman aged 30 to 39 who had recovered from COVID-19. The sample comprised PBMCs or T cells enriched from blood (not recorded which). V and J are TRBV4-3 and TRBJ1-4, with 9 bases that match TRBD1. The CDR3 sequence: CASSQGEQGAREKLFF. CDR3 nucleotides: TGCGCCAGCAGCCAAGGGGAACAGGGGGCTCGGGAAAAACTGTTTTTT.